This T cell receptor beta chain is from a study of blood T cell repertoires in COVID-19. This clone is labeled large (0.1 to 1%). As originally analysed: Counts of nucleated cells, estimated from reference gene primer amplification, were obtained. Clones were sequenced by immunoSEQ multiplex PCR, and TCRdb holds only the in-frame ones, with some missing. That table is the source of V, J and clone size, and D and trimming were worked out from the DNA. The sample records 30,000 to 35,000 clones, around 86% being singletons. With 3 bases removed from V and 7 bases from J, the gap between germline ends came to 12 bases. Germline V gives CDR1 WSHSY, CDR2 SAAADI. The CDR3 is made up of 13 amino acids.

Sequences were obtained from peripheral blood. J is TRBJ1-1 and V is TRBV10-2; D is undetermined. This sequence originates from an elderly man with active COVID-19. CDR3 nucleotides: TGCGCCAGCAGTGAAGAGGGCTGGAGTGAAGCTTTCTTT. Translated: CASSEEGWSEAFF.